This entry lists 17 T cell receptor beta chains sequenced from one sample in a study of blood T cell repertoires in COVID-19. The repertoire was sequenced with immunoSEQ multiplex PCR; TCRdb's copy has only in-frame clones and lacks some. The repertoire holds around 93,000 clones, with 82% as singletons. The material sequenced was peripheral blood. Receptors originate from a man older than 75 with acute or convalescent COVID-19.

In DNA form, the CDR3 reads TGTGCCAGCAGTTTGGGCGGGACAGGGGGTCCTCTTAACTATGGCTACACCTTC. This codes for CASSLGGTGGPLNYGYTF. The chain couples TRBV27 to TRBJ1-2, with 11 bases fitting TRBD1. Unmatched junction bases numbered 10, after V lost 3 bases and J lost 1 base. Germline CDR1 reads MNHEY; CDR2 reads SMNVEV (reference sequence). The CDR3 sequence is 18 residues long.

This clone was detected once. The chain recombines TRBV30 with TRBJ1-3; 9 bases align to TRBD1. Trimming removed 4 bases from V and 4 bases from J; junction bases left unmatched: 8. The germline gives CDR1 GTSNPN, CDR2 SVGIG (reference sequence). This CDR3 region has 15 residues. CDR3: CAWTITGTGGNTIYF. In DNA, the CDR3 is TGTGCCTGGACTATCACCGGGACAGGGGGAAACACCATATATTTT.

Written as DNA, the CDR3 is TGTGCCAGCACCAGTTTCCAGGGCGCGTCTGAAGCTTTCTTT. This encodes CASTSFQGASEAFF. The chain joins TRBV27 to TRBJ1-1; possible D gene TRBD1, 5 bases. Trimming removed 7 bases from V and 6 bases from J, with 18 bases in between. This CDR3 contains 14 residues. The germline V gene encodes CDR1 MNHEY and CDR2 SMNVEV (reference sequence).

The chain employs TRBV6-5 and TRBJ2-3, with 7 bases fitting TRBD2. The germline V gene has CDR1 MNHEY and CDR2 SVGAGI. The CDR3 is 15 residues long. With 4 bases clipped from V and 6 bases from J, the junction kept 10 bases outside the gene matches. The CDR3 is CASSSPRSGKDTQYF. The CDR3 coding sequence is TGTGCCAGCAGTTCCCCCAGGAGCGGGAAGGATACGCAGTATTTT.

CDR3 sequence (DNA): TGTGCCAGCAGCCTGAATTCCGCGCGGGGCTCCTACGAGCAGTACTTC. It specifies CASSLNSARGSYEQYF. The chain employs TRBV3-1 (or the pseudogene TRBV3-2) and TRBJ2-7; a possible D gene is TRBD2 (6 bases). CDR3 length: 16 amino acids. Trimming shortened V by 4 bases and J by 0 bases, and 16 bases separated the two germline ends. CDR1 is LGHDT and CDR2 is YNNKEL in the germline V gene (reference sequence).

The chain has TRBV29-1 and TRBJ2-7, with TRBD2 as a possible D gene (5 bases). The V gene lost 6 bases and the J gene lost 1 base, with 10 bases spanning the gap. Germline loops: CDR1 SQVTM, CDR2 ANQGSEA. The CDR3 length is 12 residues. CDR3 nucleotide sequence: TGCAGCGTACGAGGCGGGTCCTACGAGCAGTACTTC. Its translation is CSVRGGSYEQYF.

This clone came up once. CDR3 sequence reads: CASSPGGASLGSEQFF. CDR3 DNA: TGCGCCAGCAGCCCGGGAGGGGCCTCCTTAGGTAGTGAGCAGTTCTTC. The chain combines TRBV4-1 with TRBJ2-1; TRBD2 agrees at 8 bases. With 4 bases clipped from V and 9 bases from J, the junction kept 14 bases outside the gene matches. Germline V gene lookup returns CDR1 MGHRA and CDR2 YSYEKL. CDR3 size: 16 residues.

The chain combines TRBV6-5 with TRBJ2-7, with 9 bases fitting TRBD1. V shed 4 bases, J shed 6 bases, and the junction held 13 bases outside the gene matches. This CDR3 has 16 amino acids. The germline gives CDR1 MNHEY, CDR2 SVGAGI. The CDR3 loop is CASSSHVPGQGSEQYF. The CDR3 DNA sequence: TGTGCCAGCAGTTCTCATGTACCGGGACAGGGTTCCGAGCAGTACTTC.

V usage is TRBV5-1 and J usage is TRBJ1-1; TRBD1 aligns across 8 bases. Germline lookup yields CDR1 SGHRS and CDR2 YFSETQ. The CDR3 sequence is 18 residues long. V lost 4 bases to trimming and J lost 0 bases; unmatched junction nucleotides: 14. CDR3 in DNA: TGCGCCAGCAGCGCAAGGCCGGGGACAGGCAATATGAACACTGAAGCTTTCTTT. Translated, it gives CASSARPGTGNMNTEAFF.

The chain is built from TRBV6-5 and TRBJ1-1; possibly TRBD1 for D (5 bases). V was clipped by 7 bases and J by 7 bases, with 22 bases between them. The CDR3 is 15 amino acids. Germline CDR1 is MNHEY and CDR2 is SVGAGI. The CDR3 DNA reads TGTGCCAGCATTATGAATCGGGGGAAAAGGATTGAAGCTTTCTTT. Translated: CASIMNRGKRIEAFF.

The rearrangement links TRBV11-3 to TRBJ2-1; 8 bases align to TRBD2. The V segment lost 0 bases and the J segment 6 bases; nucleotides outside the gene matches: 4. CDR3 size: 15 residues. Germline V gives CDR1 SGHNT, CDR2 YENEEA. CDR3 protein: CASSLDAGGGNEQFF. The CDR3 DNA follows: TGTGCCAGCAGCTTAGACGCGGGGGGAGGCAATGAGCAGTTCTTC.

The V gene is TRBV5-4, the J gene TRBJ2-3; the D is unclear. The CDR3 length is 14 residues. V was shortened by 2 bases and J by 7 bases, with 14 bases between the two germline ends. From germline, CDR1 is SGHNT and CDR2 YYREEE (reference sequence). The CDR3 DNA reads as TGTGCCAGCAGCTTCAGAGACGGAGCAAATACGCAGTATTTT. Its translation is CASSFRDGANTQYF.

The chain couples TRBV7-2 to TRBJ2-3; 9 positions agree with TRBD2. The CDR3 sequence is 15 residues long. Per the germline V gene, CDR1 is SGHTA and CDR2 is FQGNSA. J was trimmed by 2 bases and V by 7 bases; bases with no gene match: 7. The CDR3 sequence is CASKLGLAPTDTQYF. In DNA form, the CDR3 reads TGTGCCAGCAAGCTAGGACTAGCGCCCACAGATACGCAGTATTTT.

The CDR3 sequence is CASSYGREGEKLFF. In nucleotides, the CDR3 is TGTGCCAGCAGTTATGGCAGGGAGGGTGAAAAACTGTTTTTT. The chain carries TRBV6-5 and TRBJ1-4, with D maybe TRBD1 (5 bases). The CDR3 totals 14 residues. Germline V CDR1 and CDR2: MNHEY, SVGAGI. V lost 3 bases, J lost 7 bases, and 12 bases lay in between.

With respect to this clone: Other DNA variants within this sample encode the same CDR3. Written as DNA, the CDR3 is TGTGCCAGCAGCAGGGGGACAGGGGCTGGAAACACCATATATTTT. Its protein product is CASSRGTGAGNTIYF. The rearrangement links TRBV3-1 (or the pseudogene TRBV3-2) to TRBJ1-3; 10 positions agree with TRBD1. After removal of 5 bases from V and 2 bases from J, the junction contained 3 bases not matched to a gene. The germline V gene encodes CDR1 LGHDT and CDR2 YNNKEL (reference sequence). The CDR3 totals 15 residues.

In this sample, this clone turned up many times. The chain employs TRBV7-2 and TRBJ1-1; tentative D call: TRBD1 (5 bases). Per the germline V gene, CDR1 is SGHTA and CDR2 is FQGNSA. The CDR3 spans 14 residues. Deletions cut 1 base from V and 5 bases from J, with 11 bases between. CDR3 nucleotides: TGTGCCAGCAGCTTAGATCAGGGAAGGACTGAAGCTTTCTTT. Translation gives CASSLDQGRTEAFF.

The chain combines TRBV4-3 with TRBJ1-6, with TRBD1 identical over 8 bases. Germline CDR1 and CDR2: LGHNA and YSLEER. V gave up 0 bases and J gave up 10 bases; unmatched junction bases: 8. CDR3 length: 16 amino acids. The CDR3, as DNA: TGCGCCAGCAGCCAAGATAGGCAGGGGGCACACTCACCCCTCCACTTT. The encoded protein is CASSQDRQGAHSPLHF.